This T cell receptor beta chain was found in a study of long-term antiretroviral therapy in people with HIV. With respect to this clone: Its matching antigen is unknown.

Regarding the study as a whole: Diversity remained lower than transplant donor controls, even though it increased after ART. Collection of the blood, which took place between about 2004 and 2018, possibly occurred under older ART regimens. Pre-ART expanded TRB clones stayed dominant throughout, though often decreasing after ART.

They ran version v3.0 of the immunoSEQ assay at survey level. Sequencing efforts were directed toward about 35,000-50,000 T-cell genomes per sample. Sequenced by immunoSEQ multiplex PCR; TCRdb stores in-frame clones only, minus some. Among roughly 28,000 clones listed, 80% to 85% were seen once. The CDR3 runs to 15 residues. The germline gives CDR1 MNHEY, CDR2 SVGAGI. V was pared by 6 bases and J by 4 bases, with 19 bases between. The chain employs TRBV6-5 and TRBJ2-7; possibly TRBD1 for D (7 bases). Sequences were derived from unsorted PBMCs, sampled 2.9 years after starting antiretroviral therapy. The TCR sequence derives from a man between 50 and 59 years old with HIV. Here the CDR3 DNA reads TGTGCCAGCAGCCCTAGGCGGGACAGCCTTTACGAGCAGTACTTC. Protein: CASSPRRDSLYEQYF.